This T cell receptor (beta chain) was found in a study of graft-versus-host responses after intestinal transplantation. Study-level information: Transplantation in recipients was multivisceral, liver-intestinal, or isolated intestinal. The recipients all started with anti-thymocyte globulin induction and then took tacrolimus and steroids for roughly 3 years.

Overall study findings and caveats: Among recipient marrow samples, GvH clones were found; some appeared first in ileum or blood.

The germline V and J ends were trimmed by 4 bases and 3 bases, with 4 bases remaining between them. CDR1 and CDR2 (germline): MNHNS, SASEGT. The CDR3 has 11 amino acids. Assay: immunoSEQ multiplex PCR; the TCRdb copy retains only in-frame clones and omits some. The table lists around 21,000 clones, over 35% of them singletons. With roughly 200,000 irradiated, violet-dye-labeled stimulator cells, roughly 200,000 CFSE-labeled responder cells were plated. Proliferating CFSE-low CD3+CD4+ and CD3+CD8+ responders were sorted post-reaction. The sample was alloreactive CD8+ T cells from a mixed lymphocyte reaction culture, taken before transplantation. The sample's subset: CFSE-low proliferating T cells sorted from roughly 6-day pre-transplant mixed lymphocyte reaction (GvH or HvG direction). The receptor was derived from a human patient who was an organ donor for intestinal transplantation. The gene calls are TRBV6-1 and TRBJ2-7; D not resolved. In DNA form, the CDR3 reads TGTGCCAGCAGTGGGATCTACGAGCAGTACTTC. This translates into CASSGIYEQYF.